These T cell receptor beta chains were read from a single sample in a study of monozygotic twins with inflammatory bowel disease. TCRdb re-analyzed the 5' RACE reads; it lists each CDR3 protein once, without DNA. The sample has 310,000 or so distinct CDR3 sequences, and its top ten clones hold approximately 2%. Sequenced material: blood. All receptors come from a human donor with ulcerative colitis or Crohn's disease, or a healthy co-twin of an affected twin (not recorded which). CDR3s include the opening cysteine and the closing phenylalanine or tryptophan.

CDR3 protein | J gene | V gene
CSAKDFGNTIYF | TRBJ1-3 | TRBV20-1
CASSPGLAGRKETQYF | TRBJ2-5 | TRBV7-2
CASSQEKEQYF | TRBJ2-7 | TRBV3-1
CASSDTPGLTQYF | TRBJ2-3 | TRBV7-6
CSAPDRFSNQPQHF | TRBJ1-5 | TRBV20-1
CASSYWSAPYNEQFF | TRBJ2-1 | TRBV6-2/TRBV6-3
CASSPSTGGGETQYF | TRBJ2-5 | TRBV5-4
CASSEPGIDPEAFF | TRBJ1-1 | TRBV6-1
CSASHPPEQYF | TRBJ2-7 | TRBV20-1
CSASGGYGTDTQYF | TRBJ2-3 | TRBV29-1
CASSWGGVGNQPQHF | TRBJ1-5 | TRBV12-3/TRBV12-4
CASSPGLQAKNIQYF | TRBJ2-4 | TRBV12-3/TRBV12-4
CASSLGDLSYEQYF | TRBJ2-7 | TRBV5-1
CASSLRAGSSYEQYF | TRBJ2-7 | TRBV28
CASSPGQGLSPLHF | TRBJ1-6 | TRBV7-8
CASSYDSSSGPSTDTQYF | TRBJ2-3 | TRBV28
CASSFERGFYEQYF | TRBJ2-7 | TRBV18
CASSLLPGLAATYGELFF | TRBJ2-2 | TRBV6-5
CASSLATGSVEQYF | TRBJ2-7 | TRBV5-1
CASSQRTSTNEKLFF | TRBJ1-4 | TRBV3-1
CTSRGTGVGSPLHF | TRBJ1-6 | TRBV5-1
CASSSTPTVSYEQYF | TRBJ2-7 | TRBV27
CASSLYWGADEQYF | TRBJ2-7 | TRBV27
CASSPHGTSGRATDTQYF | TRBJ2-3 | TRBV5-1
CASHVGDAYEQYF | TRBJ2-7 | TRBV6-1
CASSPVGVSSIDTQYF | TRBJ2-3 | TRBV7-9
CASSTPEGYTF | TRBJ1-2 | TRBV19
CASSQEGGRWVDTQYF | TRBJ2-3 | TRBV4-3
CASSSSGSGVLYNEQFF | TRBJ2-1 | TRBV11-2
CASSAHPFSGNTIYF | TRBJ1-3 | TRBV9
CASSLEPSRLYEQYF | TRBJ2-7 | TRBV7-2
CASSQGTGRNEQFF | TRBJ2-1 | TRBV4-3
CASSDGPDRGYGYTF | TRBJ1-2 | TRBV2
CASSLGGDSYNEQFF | TRBJ2-1 | TRBV5-4
CAISESGGGDYNEQFF | TRBJ2-1 | TRBV10-3
CASSLAGPVGLAGQETQYF | TRBJ2-5 | TRBV5-1
CASSSYTSYTEAFF | TRBJ1-1 | TRBV12-3/TRBV12-4
CASSYLGRTGGGNEQFF | TRBJ2-1 | TRBV6-5
CAWSGRLGPYYEQYF | TRBJ2-7 | TRBV30
CASGYEGTEAFF | TRBJ1-1 | TRBV7-9
CASSQDPAGVNTEAFF | TRBJ1-1 | TRBV4-3
CASSGPNPHWQEETQYF | TRBJ2-5 | TRBV5-5
CASSFARASTDTQYF | TRBJ2-3 | TRBV28
CASGRQGKGNTIYF | TRBJ1-3 | TRBV12-3/TRBV12-4
CASSLQDRLYGYTF | TRBJ1-2 | TRBV13
CSVTTSGANVLTF | TRBJ2-6 | TRBV20-1
CASSSLWVGERGNQPQHF | TRBJ1-5 | TRBV28
CASSLFGTSGGKQETQYF | TRBJ2-5 | TRBV28